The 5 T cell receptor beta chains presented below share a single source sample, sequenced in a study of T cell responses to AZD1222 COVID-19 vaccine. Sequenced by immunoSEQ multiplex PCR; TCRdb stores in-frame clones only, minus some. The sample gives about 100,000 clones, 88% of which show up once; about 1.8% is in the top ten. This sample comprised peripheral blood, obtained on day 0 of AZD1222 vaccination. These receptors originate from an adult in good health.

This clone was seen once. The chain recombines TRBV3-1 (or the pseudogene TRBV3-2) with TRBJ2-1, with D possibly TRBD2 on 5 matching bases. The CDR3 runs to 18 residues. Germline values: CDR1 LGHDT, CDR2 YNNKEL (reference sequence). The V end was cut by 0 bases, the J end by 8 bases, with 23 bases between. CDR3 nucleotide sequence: TGTGCCAGCAGCCAAGACCGCGCAGCGAGCGGAAGACTTTATGAGCAGTTCTTC. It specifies CASSQDRAASGRLYEQFF.

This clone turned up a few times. This CDR3 reads CASSLLTVEGDYGYTF. The DNA for the CDR3 is TGTGCCAGCAGCTTATTAACAGTCGAAGGCGACTATGGCTACACCTTC. V and J are TRBV7-2 and TRBJ1-2; D is unresolved. CDR1 and CDR2 (germline): SGHTA, FQGNSA. CDR3 length equals 16 residues. V dropped 2 bases and J dropped 3 bases, with 16 bases sitting between them.

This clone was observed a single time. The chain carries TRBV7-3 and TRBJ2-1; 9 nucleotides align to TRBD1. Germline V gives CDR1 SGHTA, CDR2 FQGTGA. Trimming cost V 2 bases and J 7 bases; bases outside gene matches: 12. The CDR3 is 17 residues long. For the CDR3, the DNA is TGTGCCAGCAGCTTAGCCCCCACAGGGGGCGCCGGGAATGAGCAGTTCTTC. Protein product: CASSLAPTGGAGNEQFF.

CDR3 nucleotide sequence: TGCAGTGCCGCGGAAGGGGCGCGCTACACCTTC. It codes for CSAAEGARYTF. This rearrangement joins TRBV20-1 to TRBJ1-2, with a possible D match to TRBD1 (5 bases). Trimming stripped 6 bases from V and 9 bases from J, with 14 bases between. Germline lookup yields CDR1 DFQATT and CDR2 SNEGSKA (reference sequence). This CDR3 region has 11 residues.

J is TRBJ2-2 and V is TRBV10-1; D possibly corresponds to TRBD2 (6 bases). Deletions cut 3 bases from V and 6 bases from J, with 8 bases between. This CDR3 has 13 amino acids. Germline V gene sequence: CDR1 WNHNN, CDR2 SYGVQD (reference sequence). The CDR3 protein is CASSEGGAGELFF. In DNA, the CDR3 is TGCGCCAGCAGTGAAGGAGGGGCCGGGGAGCTGTTTTTT.